This is a list of T cell receptor beta chains from one sample in a study of blood T cells in healthy people across ages. Via MiXCR, TCRdb re-called the 5' RACE reads, giving one row per CDR3 protein. The repertoire holds approximately 940,000 distinct CDR3 sequences, with roughly 50% as singletons. Sequenced: blood. These receptors were taken from a man aged 30 to 45 in good health. The CDR3 runs from the conserved cysteine through the conserved F or W. The D gene is left open where the match is weak. Not every row has a clone size; where given, it reads once, few, many or a size class.

J gene	D gene	V gene	clone size	CDR3 DNA	CDR3 protein
TRBJ1-2	-	TRBV5-1	-	TGCGCCAGCAGCACGCAGGTTAACTATGGCTACACCTTC	CASSTQVNYGYTF
TRBJ2-3	TRBD2	TRBV4-2	-	TGTGCCAGCAGCCAAGATCCCCCAGCGGGGATCACAGATACGCAGTATTTT	CASSQDPPAGITDTQYF
TRBJ2-3	-	TRBV24-1	-	TGTGCCACCGGGGAAGGCACAGATACGCAGTATTTT	CATGEGTDTQYF
TRBJ1-1	-	TRBV28	-	TGTGCCAGCGATCGGGCCCTGAACACTGAAGCTTTCTTT	CASDRALNTEAFF
TRBJ1-1	-	TRBV12-5	few	TGTGCTAGTGGTTTGGATGCCGGTGGGGGCACTGAAGCTTTCTTT	CASGLDAGGGTEAFF
TRBJ2-4	-	TRBV29-1	-	TGCAGCGTGGCAGTGGGGGGGGCCTCCAAAAACATTCAGTACTTC	CSVAVGGASKNIQYF
TRBJ2-7	-	TRBV12-3/TRBV12-4	-	TGTGCCAGCAGTTTCAACAGGGCAAGCGAGCAGTACTTC	CASSFNRASEQYF
TRBJ2-1	TRBD2	TRBV20-1	-	TGCAGTGCCCGCTCTAGCGGGGGGGCCACTGAGCAGTTCTTC	CSARSSGGATEQFF
TRBJ1-4	-	TRBV6-5	-	TGTGCCAGCAGTTATACGGGGGTCGAGGAAAAACTGTTTTTT	CASSYTGVEEKLFF
TRBJ2-1	TRBD2	TRBV5-1	many	TGCGCCAGCAGCTTGGCCAGGTCTAGCGGGGGGGCCGTGAATGAGCAGTTCTTC	CASSLARSSGGAVNEQFF
TRBJ2-3	-	TRBV6-1	-	TGTGCCAGCTGGTGGGATACGCAGTATTTT	CASWWDTQYF
TRBJ2-3	TRBD2	TRBV20-1	-	TGCAGTGCCTCCATAAGCGGGGTCACAGATACGCAGTATTTT	CSASISGVTDTQYF
TRBJ2-2	TRBD1	TRBV18	-	TGTGCCAGCTCGCAAGTGGCCGGGACAGAGAACACCGGGGAGCTGTTTTTT	CASSQVAGTENTGELFF
TRBJ2-7	-	TRBV9	-	TGTGCCAGCAGTGACGCGGGACTTGGGGCAGCCGAGCAGTACTTC	CASSDAGLGAAEQYF
TRBJ1-2	-	TRBV12-3/TRBV12-4	-	TGTGCCAGCAGGGGGGCCGGGGGCTATGGCTACACCTTC	CASRGAGGYGYTF
TRBJ2-7	-	TRBV3-1	-	TGTGCCAGCAGCCAGCAGGGGAAGCTGAGTTCTCTCGAGCAGTACTTC	CASSQQGKLSSLEQYF
TRBJ2-7	TRBD1	TRBV20-1	few	TGCAGTGCTATCCGGGACAGGTCCTACGAGCAGTACTTC	CSAIRDRSYEQYF
TRBJ1-1	-	TRBV6-6	-	TGTGCCAGCAGCCCCGACCCCACAATCTCTGCTGGGGCTGAAGCTTTCTTT	CASSPDPTISAGAEAFF
TRBJ2-5	TRBD2	TRBV6-5	-	TGTGCCAGCAGTTACTCGACTAGCGGGACACAAGAGACCCAGTACTTC	CASSYSTSGTQETQYF
TRBJ2-4	TRBD1	TRBV12-3/TRBV12-4	-	TGTGCCAGCAGTGTGACAGGGCCTCCAATTCAGTACTTC	CASSVTGPPIQYF
TRBJ2-7	-	TRBV4-1	-	TGCGCCAGCAGCCAGGCATTAGGAACCTCCTACAATGAGCAGTACTTC	CASSQALGTSYNEQYF
TRBJ2-7	-	TRBV7-8	-	TGTGCCTGCAGCTTAGCGGTCGAGCAGTACTTC	CACSLAVEQYF
TRBJ1-2	-	TRBV12-3/TRBV12-4	-	TGTGCCAGCACCTGGGGGGTTTATGGCTACACCTTC	CASTWGVYGYTF
TRBJ2-3	-	TRBV29-1	few	TGCAGCGTTGATTCAGGGGTGGGGACTACACTCACAGATACGCAGTATTTT	CSVDSGVGTTLTDTQYF
TRBJ2-7	-	TRBV29-1	-	TGCAGCGTTGGGGACATCTACGAGCAGTACTTC	CSVGDIYEQYF
TRBJ2-4	-	TRBV2	-	TGTGCCAGCAGGGAAGCCGGTACGGTCTCGTACTTC	CASREAGTVSYF
TRBJ2-7	-	TRBV6-5	few	TGTGCCAGCAGTCCCCTATGGCAACCCTACGAGCAGTACTTC	CASSPLWQPYEQYF
TRBJ2-1	TRBD1	TRBV6-2/TRBV6-3	few	TGTGCCAGCAGTCTAGGACAGGGGGCGCAAAATGAGCAGTTCTTC	CASSLGQGAQNEQFF
TRBJ1-4	-	TRBV6-6	-	TGTGCCAGCAGGGTGGGGGCAACGGACGGAGAAAAACTGTTTTTT	CASRVGATDGEKLFF
TRBJ2-7	TRBD2	TRBV7-9	-	TGTGCCAGCAGCAAACTAGCGGGAGGCTACGAGCAGTACTTC	CASSKLAGGYEQYF
TRBJ1-2	TRBD1	TRBV2	few	TGTGCCAGCAGCACGGGACAGTCAATCTATGGCTACACCTTC	CASSTGQSIYGYTF
TRBJ1-4	-	TRBV4-1	-	TGCGCCAGCAGCCCTCAAACGCCCCGGCATGATGAAAAACTGTTTTTT	CASSPQTPRHDEKLFF
TRBJ2-7	-	TRBV27	once	TGTGCCAGCAGTCACCCGGACACTTACGAGCAGTACTTC	CASSHPDTYEQYF
TRBJ2-5	-	TRBV7-9	once	TGTGCCAGCAGCCCGCGACAGGATTCAGCAGAGACCCAGTACTTC	CASSPRQDSAETQYF
TRBJ2-5	-	TRBV4-1	once	TGTGCCAGCAGCCAAGTAGGGGGGGCCCTGGAGACCCAGTACTTC	CASSQVGGALETQYF
TRBJ1-4	-	TRBV7-9	-	TGTGCCAGCAGTGACTCTGGTGAAAAACTGTTTTTT	CASSDSGEKLFF
TRBJ2-3	-	TRBV20-1	-	TGCAGTGCTAGTTCCCGGTGGTCGGGAGAGGATACGCAGTATTTT	CSASSRWSGEDTQYF
TRBJ2-7	-	TRBV12-3/TRBV12-4	-	TGTGCCAGCAGCCTGGGGCAGGGGCCCTTTCGCTCCTACGAGCAGTACTTC	CASSLGQGPFRSYEQYF
TRBJ2-3	TRBD1	TRBV7-3	few	TGTGCCAGCAGCGTGAAAAAAACAGGGGTTGCAGATACGCAGTATTTT	CASSVKKTGVADTQYF
TRBJ1-5	TRBD1	TRBV27	-	TGTGCCAGCAGTTTATCGTTCCAGGGGGCTCAGCCCCAGCATTTT	CASSLSFQGAQPQHF
TRBJ2-7	TRBD1	TRBV7-9	many	TGTGCCAGCAGCCGGGACAGCTCCTACGAGCAGTACTTC	CASSRDSSYEQYF
TRBJ1-1	-	TRBV29-1	few	TGCAGCGTTGATTTGTCGGGGACCGGTACTGAAGCTTTCTTT	CSVDLSGTGTEAFF
TRBJ2-6	-	TRBV20-1	few	TGCAGTGCGGCCAGGTCCGGGTCTTATTCTGGGGCCAACGTCCTGACTTTC	CSAARSGSYSGANVLTF
TRBJ2-2	-	TRBV7-7	-	TGTGCTACCGAGGGGCCCACCGGGGAGCTGTTTTTT	CATEGPTGELFF
TRBJ1-5	-	TRBV27	-	TGTGCCAGCAGTCCTCGGGGGGGGGTCGGCAATCAGCCCCAGCATTTT	CASSPRGGVGNQPQHF
TRBJ1-6	-	TRBV20-1	-	TGCAGTGCTAGAGATCCAGGGGATAATTCACCCCTCCACTTT	CSARDPGDNSPLHF
TRBJ2-5	-	TRBV5-4	-	TGTGCCAGCAGCCTCAGTCGAGGGAGTGGGGAGACCCAGTACTTC	CASSLSRGSGETQYF
TRBJ1-2	-	TRBV2	-	TGTGCCAGCAGTACCCGGACAGAAATTAACAACTATGGCTACACCTTC	CASSTRTEINNYGYTF